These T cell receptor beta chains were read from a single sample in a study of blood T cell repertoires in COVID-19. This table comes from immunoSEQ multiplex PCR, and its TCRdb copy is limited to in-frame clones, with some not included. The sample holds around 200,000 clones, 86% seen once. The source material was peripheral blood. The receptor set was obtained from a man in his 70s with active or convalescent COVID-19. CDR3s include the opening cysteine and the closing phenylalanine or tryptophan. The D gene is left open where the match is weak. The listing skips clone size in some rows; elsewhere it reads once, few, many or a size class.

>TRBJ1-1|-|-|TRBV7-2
TGTGCCAGCAGCTTCACCCCCCAGGGAGAAGCTTTCTTT
CASSFTPQGEAFF
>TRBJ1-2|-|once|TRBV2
TGTGCCAGCATGCCATGGGCCTCCAAGACTGGCTACACCTTC
CASMPWASKTGYTF
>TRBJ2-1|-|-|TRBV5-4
TGTGCCAGCAGCTCATCAGGGGCGAATGAGCAGTTCTTC
CASSSSGANEQFF
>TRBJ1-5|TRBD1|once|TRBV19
TGTGCCAGTAGTCCCACACTATCCGGGACAGGCCTGCAGCCCCAGCATTTT
CASSPTLSGTGLQPQHF
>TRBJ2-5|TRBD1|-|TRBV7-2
TGTGCCAGCAGCTCGTCACAGGGGGGCGGTGAGACCCAGTACTTC
CASSSSQGGGETQYF
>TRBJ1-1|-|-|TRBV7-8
TGTGCCAGCAGCTTATCAGGGCAGATCACTGAAGCTTTCTTT
CASSLSGQITEAFF
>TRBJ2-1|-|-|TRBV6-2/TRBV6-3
TGTGCCAGCAGTTACCCCGGAGCCCCGGTGAATGAGCAGTTCTTC
CASSYPGAPVNEQFF
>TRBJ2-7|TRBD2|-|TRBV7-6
TGTGCCAGCAGTCCTCGCCCCGGAACTAGCGGCACCTACGAGCAGTACTTC
CASSPRPGTSGTYEQYF
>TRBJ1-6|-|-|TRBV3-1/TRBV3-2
TGTGCCAGCAGCCAGACAGGTTTTAATTCACCCCTCCACTTT
CASSQTGFNSPLHF
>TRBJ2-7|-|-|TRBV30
TGTGCCTGGAGTACAGGGCCCAACGAGCAGTACTTC
CAWSTGPNEQYF
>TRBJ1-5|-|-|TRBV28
TGTGCCAGTGGGAATGGCGGGGGCAATCAGCCCCAGCATTTT
CASGNGGGNQPQHF
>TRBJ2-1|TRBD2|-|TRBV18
TGTGCCAGCTCACCTGGACTAGCAGCCGGCGATGAGCAGTTCTTC
CASSPGLAAGDEQFF
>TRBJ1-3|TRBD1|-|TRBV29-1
TGCAGCGTTAACAGGGGAGGATCTGGAAACACCATATATTTT
CSVNRGGSGNTIYF
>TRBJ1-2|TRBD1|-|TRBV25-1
TGTGCCAGCAGCGCCGTAGGGACAGGCCGCCTGGGGGGCTACACCTTC
CASSAVGTGRLGGYTF
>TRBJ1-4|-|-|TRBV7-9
TGTGCCAGCAGCTTAATACGGGAGGTTAATGAAAAACTGTTTTTT
CASSLIREVNEKLFF
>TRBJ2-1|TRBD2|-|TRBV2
TGTGCCAGCCGCAAAGGGACTAGCGGGAGTGATGAGCAGTTCTTC
CASRKGTSGSDEQFF
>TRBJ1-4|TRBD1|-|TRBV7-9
TGTGCCAGCAGCTTACGTAGACAGGGTCTGCTGGATGAAAAACTGTTTTTT
CASSLRRQGLLDEKLFF
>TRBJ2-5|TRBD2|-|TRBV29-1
TGCAGCGTTGAGGACACTAGCGGCCAAGAGACCCAGTACTTC
CSVEDTSGQETQYF
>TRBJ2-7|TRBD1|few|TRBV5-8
TGTGCCAGCAGCTACAGGGGGCCCCATCTCTACGAGCAGTACTTC
CASSYRGPHLYEQYF
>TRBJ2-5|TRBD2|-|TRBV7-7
TGTGCCAGCAGCCTTAGCGGGGGGGCACAGACCCAGTACTTC
CASSLSGGAQTQYF
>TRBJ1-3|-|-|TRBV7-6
TGTGCCAGCAGCTTAGTAAACAGTGGAAACACCATATATTTT
CASSLVNSGNTIYF
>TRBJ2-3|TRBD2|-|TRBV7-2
TGTGCCAGCAGCTTCCTTGGGGGAGGGGTAACAGATACGCAGTATTTT
CASSFLGGGVTDTQYF
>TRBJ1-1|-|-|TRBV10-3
TGTGCCATCAGGGAGCCCGACAGAGCAGATAACACTGAAGCTTTCTTT
CAIREPDRADNTEAFF
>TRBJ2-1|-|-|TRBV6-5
TGTGCCAGCAGGGCCTTCGCGGGGAAAGGCAATGAGCAGTTCTTC
CASRAFAGKGNEQFF
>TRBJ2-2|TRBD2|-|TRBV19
TGTGCCAGTGCGGCTAGCGGGGGGAGTCTGTCCAACACCGGGGAGCTGTTTTTT
CASAASGGSLSNTGELFF
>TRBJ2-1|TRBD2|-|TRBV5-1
TGCGCCAGCAGCTTCGATCCCCCCGGACTAGCGGAATACAATGAGCAGTTCTTC
CASSFDPPGLAEYNEQFF
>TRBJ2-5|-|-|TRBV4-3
TGCGCCAGCAGCTACAAACTCGAGCCGGGAGAGACCCAGTACTTC
CASSYKLEPGETQYF
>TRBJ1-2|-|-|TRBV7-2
TGTGCCAGCAGCCCCTCAGGGGACCTAGCTAACTATGGCTACACCTTC
CASSPSGDLANYGYTF
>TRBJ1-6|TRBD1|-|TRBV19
TGTGCCAGTGGAACAGGGGACCCCAATTCACCCCTCCACTTT
CASGTGDPNSPLHF
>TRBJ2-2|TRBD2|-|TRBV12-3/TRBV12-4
TGTGCCAGTAGCCAAAGGGAGGGCGGGGAGCTGTTTTTT
CASSQREGGELFF
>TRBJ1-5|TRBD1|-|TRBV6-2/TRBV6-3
TGTGCCAGCAGCCCGGGACAGGGCTATCAGCCCCAGCATTTT
CASSPGQGYQPQHF
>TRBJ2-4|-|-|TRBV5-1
TGCGCCAGCAGCTCGACAGGAGATAGCATTCAGTACTTC
CASSSTGDSIQYF
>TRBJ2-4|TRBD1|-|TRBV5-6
TGTGCCAGCAGCCGAGGACAGGGAGACATTCAGTACTTC
CASSRGQGDIQYF
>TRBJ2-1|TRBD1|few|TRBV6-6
TGTGCCAGCAGTTCTCGGACAGGGGCGGTCAATGAGCAGTTCTTC
CASSSRTGAVNEQFF
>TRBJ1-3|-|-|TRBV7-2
TGTGCCAGCAGCTCCGGGGTTAGTGGAAACACCATATATTTT
CASSSGVSGNTIYF
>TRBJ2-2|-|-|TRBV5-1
TGCGCCAGCAGCAGGGACACGGACGCCACCGGGGAGCTGTTTTTT
CASSRDTDATGELFF
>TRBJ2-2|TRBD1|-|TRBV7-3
TGTGCCAGCAGCTTAACGGGCGGGACAGGAGACACCGGGGAGCTGTTTTTT
CASSLTGGTGDTGELFF
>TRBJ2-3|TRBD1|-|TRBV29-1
TGCAGCGCTTCGGGGACAGGCACAGATACGCAGTATTTT
CSASGTGTDTQYF
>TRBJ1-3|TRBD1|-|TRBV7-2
TGTGCCAGCAGCGCAATGACAGGGTCTGGAAACACCATATATTTT
CASSAMTGSGNTIYF
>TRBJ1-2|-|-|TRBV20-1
TGCAGTGCTAGTACGCCAGGGCGAGCTAACTATGGCTACACCTTC
CSASTPGRANYGYTF
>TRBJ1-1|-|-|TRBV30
TGTGCCTGGAGTGTTCCGGGGGGCGCCCGGGCGGACACTGAAGCTTTCTTT
CAWSVPGGARADTEAFF
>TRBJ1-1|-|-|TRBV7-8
TGTGCCAGCAGTTGGGGGGGCACTGAAGCTTTCTTT
CASSWGGTEAFF
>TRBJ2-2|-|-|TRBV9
TGTGCCAGCAGCCCAATCCTAGACACCGGGGAGCTGTTTTTT
CASSPILDTGELFF
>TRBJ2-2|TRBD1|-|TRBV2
TGTGCCAGCACTGGACAGGGGATCGGTCTTCCTGGGGAGCTGTTTTTT
CASTGQGIGLPGELFF
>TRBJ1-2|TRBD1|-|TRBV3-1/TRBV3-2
TGTGCCAGCAGCCTCACAGGGGGGGACGGCTACACCTTC
CASSLTGGDGYTF
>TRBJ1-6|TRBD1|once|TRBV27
TGTGCCAGCAGTTCGGGACAGCAGAGGACACCCCTCCACTTT
CASSSGQQRTPLHF
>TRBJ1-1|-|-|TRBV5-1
TGCGCCAGCAGCCCCCAAACAGGGAACACTGAAGCTTTCTTT
CASSPQTGNTEAFF